This TCR beta chain was recovered during a study of T cell responses to AZD1222 COVID-19 vaccine. Study-wide points: Only a handful of people who got AZD1222 tested seropositive at baseline. Clonal diversity may have been underestimated, and the donors were mostly white British, with more females than males. Following two doses of AZD1222, Spike-specific TCR breadth and depth rose.

Points on this clone: The antigen remains unidentified.

Germline CDR1 is MNHNS and CDR2 is SASEGT. Trimming took off 0 bases at V and 8 bases at J, with 11 bases between the two ends. This CDR3 has 14 residues. The assay was immunoSEQ multiplex PCR, and TCRdb's table has in-frame clones only and misses some. This sample yields about 180,000 clones, of which 88% are seen a single time; approximately 0.5% belongs to the top ten. The material was peripheral blood, obtained on day 0 of AZD1222 vaccination. The chain joins TRBV6-1 to TRBJ2-1; TRBD1 is a possible D gene (6 bases). This clonotype originated in an adult in good health. In DNA form, the CDR3 reads TGTGCCAGCAGTGAAGCCCCTAACAGGGATGAGCAGTTCTTC. Residues: CASSEAPNRDEQFF.